A selection of T cell receptor beta chains follows, all from one sample in a study of control samples from healthy donors and cancer patients. TCRdb's copy holds only in-frame clones and misses some; the assay was immunoSEQ multiplex PCR. The sample has over 200,000 clones, roughly 87% seen once; the top ten hold roughly 14%. The material sequenced was PBMCs. The receptors here all came from a woman aged 55-75 years with lung cancer. CDR3s include the opening cysteine and the closing phenylalanine or tryptophan. The D gene is left open where the match is weak. The listing skips clone size in some rows; elsewhere it reads once, few, many or a size class.

clone_size	v_call	d_call	j_call	cdr3_aa	cdr3_nt
.	TRBV5-1	TRBD1	TRBJ1-6	CASSGDSGQGIPLHF	TGCGCCAGCAGCGGGGACTCGGGACAGGGTATTCCCCTCCACTTT
.	TRBV2	TRBD1	TRBJ1-2	CASRAGTGAVGYTF	TGTGCCAGCAGAGCCGGGACAGGGGCCGTTGGCTACACCTTC
.	TRBV5-4	.	TRBJ2-1	CASSLFSSSSYNEQFF	TGTGCCAGCAGCTTGTTCTCCTCGAGCTCCTACAATGAGCAGTTCTTC
.	TRBV9	.	TRBJ2-1	CASSANENEQFF	TGTGCCAGCAGCGCCAATGAAAATGAGCAGTTCTTC
few	TRBV24-1	.	TRBJ1-2	CATSAEGYGYTF	TGTGCCACTAGCGCCGAAGGCTATGGCTACACCTTC
.	TRBV3-1/TRBV3-2	TRBD2	TRBJ2-1	CASSRLAGRGYEQFF	TGTGCCAGCAGCCGACTAGCGGGAAGGGGCTATGAGCAGTTCTTC
.	TRBV3-1/TRBV3-2	.	TRBJ1-3	CASSQAGEGNTIYF	TGTGCCAGCAGCCAAGCAGGGGAGGGAAACACCATATATTTT
.	TRBV5-1	.	TRBJ2-5	CASSSLTGSETQYF	TGCGCCAGCAGCTCCCTGACAGGCTCAGAGACCCAGTACTTC
.	TRBV7-9	.	TRBJ1-6	CASSLVGMGNSPLHF	TGTGCCAGCAGCTTAGTGGGTATGGGTAATTCACCCCTCCACTTT
.	TRBV6-6	.	TRBJ2-1	CASSFGQEQFF	TGTGCCAGCAGTTTCGGACAGGAGCAGTTCTTC
.	TRBV3-1/TRBV3-2	.	TRBJ2-2	CASRRDGLAGELFF	TGTGCCAGCAGGCGGGACGGTCTTGCCGGGGAGCTGTTTTTT
few	TRBV9	TRBD2	TRBJ2-7	CASSPRGGATKQYF	TGTGCCAGCAGCCCCCGGGGGGGAGCTACTAAGCAGTACTTC
once	TRBV5-5	TRBD1	TRBJ2-1	CASSLKGGGEQFF	TGTGCCAGCAGCTTAAAAGGGGGCGGTGAGCAGTTCTTC
few	TRBV18	.	TRBJ1-5	CASSRGQIEPQHF	TGTGCCAGCTCACGGGGCCAAATCGAGCCCCAGCATTTT
.	TRBV5-1	TRBD1	TRBJ2-5	CASSSGQGFETQYF	TGCGCCAGCAGCTCTGGACAGGGTTTCGAGACCCAGTACTTC
.	TRBV10-3	TRBD1	TRBJ2-5	CAISEQGHQETQYF	TGTGCCATCAGTGAACAGGGGCACCAAGAGACCCAGTACTTC